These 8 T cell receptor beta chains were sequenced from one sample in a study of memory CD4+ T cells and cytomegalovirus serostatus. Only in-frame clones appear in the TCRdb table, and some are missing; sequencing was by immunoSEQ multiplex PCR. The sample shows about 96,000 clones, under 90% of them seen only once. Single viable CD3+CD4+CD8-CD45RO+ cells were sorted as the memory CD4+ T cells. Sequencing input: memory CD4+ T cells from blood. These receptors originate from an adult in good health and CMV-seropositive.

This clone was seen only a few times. The CDR3 region is CASSPRVGLANEQFF. CDR3 DNA: TGTGCCAGTAGTCCCCGCGTGGGACTAGCAAATGAGCAGTTCTTC. This sequence joins TRBV19 and TRBJ2-1, with 9 bases identical to TRBD2. Trimming cost V 5 bases and J 7 bases; bases outside gene matches: 9. The germline V gene encodes CDR1 LNHDA and CDR2 SQIVND (reference sequence). This CDR3 has 15 residues.

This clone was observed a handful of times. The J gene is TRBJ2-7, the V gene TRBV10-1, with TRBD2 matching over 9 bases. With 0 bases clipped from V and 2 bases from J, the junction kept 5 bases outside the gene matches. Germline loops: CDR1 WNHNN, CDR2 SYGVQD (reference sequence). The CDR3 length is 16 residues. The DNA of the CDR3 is TGCGCCAGCAGTGAGTCGCGAGCGGGAGGCCCCTACGAGCAGTACTTC. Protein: CASSESRAGGPYEQYF.

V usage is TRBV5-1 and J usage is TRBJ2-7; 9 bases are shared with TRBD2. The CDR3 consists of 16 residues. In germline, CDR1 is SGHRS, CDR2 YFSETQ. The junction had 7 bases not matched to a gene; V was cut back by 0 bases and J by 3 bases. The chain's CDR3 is CASSLGFSGSGYEQYF. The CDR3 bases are TGCGCCAGCAGCTTGGGCTTTAGCGGGAGCGGCTACGAGCAGTACTTC.

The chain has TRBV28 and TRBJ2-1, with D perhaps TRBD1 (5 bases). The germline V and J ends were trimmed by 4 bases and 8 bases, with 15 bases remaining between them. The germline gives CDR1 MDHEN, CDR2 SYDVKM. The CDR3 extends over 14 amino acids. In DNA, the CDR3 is TGTGCCAGCAGTTCGCCAAAGGGGTGGGATGAGCAGTTCTTC. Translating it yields CASSSPKGWDEQFF.

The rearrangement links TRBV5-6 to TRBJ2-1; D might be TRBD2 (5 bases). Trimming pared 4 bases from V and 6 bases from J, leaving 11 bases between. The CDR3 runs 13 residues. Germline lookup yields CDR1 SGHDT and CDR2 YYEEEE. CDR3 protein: CASSPPGSNEQFF. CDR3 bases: TGTGCCAGCAGCCCTCCGGGGTCCAATGAGCAGTTCTTC.

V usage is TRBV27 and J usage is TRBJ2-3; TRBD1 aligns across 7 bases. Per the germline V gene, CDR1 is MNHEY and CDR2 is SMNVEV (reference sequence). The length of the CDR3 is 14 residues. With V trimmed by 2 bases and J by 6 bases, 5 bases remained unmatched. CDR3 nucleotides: TGTGCCAGCAGTTTAAACAGGGGAATTGATACGCAGTATTTT. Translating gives CASSLNRGIDTQYF.

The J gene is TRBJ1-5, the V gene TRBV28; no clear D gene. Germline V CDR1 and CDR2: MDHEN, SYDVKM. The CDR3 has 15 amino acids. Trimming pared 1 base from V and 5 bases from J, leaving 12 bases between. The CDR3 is CASSLLQVLDQPQHF. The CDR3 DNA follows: TGTGCCAGCAGTTTATTGCAGGTCCTCGATCAGCCCCAGCATTTT. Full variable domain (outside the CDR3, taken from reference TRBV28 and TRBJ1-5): DVKVTQSSRYLVKRTGEKVFLECVQDMDHENMFWYRQDPGLGLRLIYFSYDVKMKEKGDIPEGYSVSREKKERFSLILESASTNQTSMYLCASSLLQVLDQPQHFGDGTRLSIL.

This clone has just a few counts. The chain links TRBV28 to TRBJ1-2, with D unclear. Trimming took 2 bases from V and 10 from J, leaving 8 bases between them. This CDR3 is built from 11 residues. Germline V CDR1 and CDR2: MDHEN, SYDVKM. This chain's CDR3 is CASSLGLSYTF. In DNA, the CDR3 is TGTGCCAGCAGTTTAGGGCTCTCCTACACCTTC.